The entry below gives a single T cell receptor (beta chain) sequence along with its context. This clonotype was counted only a few times. Its binding antigen is unknown. No base-level quality is on record; no much larger clone is a single base apart. The library was obtained by RT-PCR. This sample was sequenced with an Illumina MiSeq. TCRdb applied fastp at Q25 and MiXCR to the public reads, then kept only in-frame beta chains. Rows merge per CDR3 protein into single entries with the most common DNA and genes. In all, the sample holds 650,000 to 800,000 distinct CDR3 sequences, and 13% to 15% of those were seen once. The top ten constitute 3.6% of the sample. The CDR3, from cysteine to phenylalanine, totals 13 residues. The only DNA kept is the CDR3, 39 bases in frame from the first base. Compared with germline, V lacks 5 bases and J lacks 9 bases; bases without a gene match: 9. This sample was included in a study (dated by TCRdb to the mid-2010s).

Sequencing was carried out using memory CD4+ T cells from blood. The TCR sequence derives from a female donor in good health, serving as a healthy control. This chain joins TRBV12-3 or TRBV12-4 to TRBJ1-1; 7 middle bases align to TRBD1. The CDR3 sequence is CASSVGGGVQAFF. The sequence in DNA is TGTGCCAGCAGTGTAGGGGGCGGCGTACAAGCTTTCTTT.